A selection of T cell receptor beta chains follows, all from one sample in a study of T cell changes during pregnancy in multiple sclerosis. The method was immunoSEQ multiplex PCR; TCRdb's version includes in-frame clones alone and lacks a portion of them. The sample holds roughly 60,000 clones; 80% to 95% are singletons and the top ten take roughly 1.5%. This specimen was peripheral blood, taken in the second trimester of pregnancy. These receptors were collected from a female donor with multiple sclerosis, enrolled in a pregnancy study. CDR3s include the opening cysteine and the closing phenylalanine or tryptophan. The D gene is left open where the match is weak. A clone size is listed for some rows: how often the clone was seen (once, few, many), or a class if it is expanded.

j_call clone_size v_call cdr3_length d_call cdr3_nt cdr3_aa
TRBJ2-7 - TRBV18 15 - TGTGCCAGCTCACCAACAACAGTAGGGGCCTACGAGCAGTACTTC CASSPTTVGAYEQYF
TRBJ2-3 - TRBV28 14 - TGTGCCAGCAGTTTACTGACTAGGGAAGATACGCAGTATTTT CASSLLTREDTQYF
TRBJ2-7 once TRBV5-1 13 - TGCGCCAGCAGCACTTCGTCTCCCTACGAGCAGTACTTC CASSTSSPYEQYF
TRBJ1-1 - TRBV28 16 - TGTGCCAGCAGCCCTCCGCGGTGGGGCGTACACACTGAAGCTTTCTTT CASSPPRWGVHTEAFF
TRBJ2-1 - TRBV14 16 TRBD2 TGTGCCAGCAGCCCACGGACTAGCGGGAAGGTTGGTGAGCAGTTCTTC CASSPRTSGKVGEQFF
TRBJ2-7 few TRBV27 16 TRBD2 TGTGCCAGCAGTCGGCAAGATCTGCGGGGGACCTACGAGCAGTACTTC CASSRQDLRGTYEQYF
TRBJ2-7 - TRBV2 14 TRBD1 TGTGCCAGCAGGGAACAGGGGGTCTCCTACGAGCAGTACTTC CASREQGVSYEQYF
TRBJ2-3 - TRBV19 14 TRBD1 TGTGCCAGTAGTAGGGGACAGGGGGCAGTTACGCAGTATTTT CASSRGQGAVTQYF
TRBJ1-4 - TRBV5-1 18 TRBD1 TGCGCCAGCAGTTCTGGCTGGGCCCGGGACAGGGCGGATGAAAAACTGTTTTTT CASSSGWARDRADEKLFF
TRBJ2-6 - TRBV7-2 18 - TGTGCCAGCAGCTTAGCGGTGTACACGATCCCTGGGGCCAACGTCCTGACTTTC CASSLAVYTIPGANVLTF
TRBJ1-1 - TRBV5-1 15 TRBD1 TGCGCCAGCAGCTTCCAACAGGGGACGAACACTGAAGCTTTCTTT CASSFQQGTNTEAFF
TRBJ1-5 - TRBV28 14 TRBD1 TGTGCCAGCAAGCCGGACAGGGGCAATCAGCCCCAGCATTTT CASKPDRGNQPQHF
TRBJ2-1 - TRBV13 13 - TGTGCCAGCAGCTTAGGGCAGGAGGATGAGCAGTTCTTC CASSLGQEDEQFF
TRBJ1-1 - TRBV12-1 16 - TGTGCCAGCAGCTCCTGGACAGGGGGTCTGAACACTGAAGCTTTCTTT CASSSWTGGLNTEAFF
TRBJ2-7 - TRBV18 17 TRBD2 TGTGCCAGCTCACCACCGACCATACTAGCGGGAGTAAGCGAGCAGTACTTC CASSPPTILAGVSEQYF
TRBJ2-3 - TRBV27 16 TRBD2 TGTGCCAGCAGTTTATCTTCGCGGGAGGGAGAAGATACGCAGTATTTT CASSLSSREGEDTQYF
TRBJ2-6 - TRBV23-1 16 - TGCGCCAGCAGTCAGTCTAGAGGGTGTGGGGCCAACGTCCTGACTTTC CASSQSRGCGANVLTF
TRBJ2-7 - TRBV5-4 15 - TGTGCCAGCAGTCCTAAACAAGACGGAGGCTACGAGCAGTACTTC CASSPKQDGGYEQYF
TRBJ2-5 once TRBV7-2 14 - TGTGCCAGCAGCTTAGTGGCAGGGAAAGAGACCCAGTACTTC CASSLVAGKETQYF
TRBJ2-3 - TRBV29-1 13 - TGCAGCTTCCTCCTGGCCGGGGGTATAGCGCAGTATTTT CSFLLAGGIAQYF
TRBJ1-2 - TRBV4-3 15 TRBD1 TGCGCCAGCAGCCAGGAAACAGGGGCCCACTATGGCTACACCTTC CASSQETGAHYGYTF
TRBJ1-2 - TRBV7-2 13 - TGTGCCAGCAGCCCCCTCGGGGGGGCCGGCTACACCTTC CASSPLGGAGYTF
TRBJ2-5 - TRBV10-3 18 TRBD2 TGTGCCATCTCGGGGGGCGCTAGCGGGAGAGGAGATAGGGAGACCCAGTACTTC CAISGGASGRGDRETQYF
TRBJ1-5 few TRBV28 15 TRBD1 TGTGCCAGCAGTTTAGGGGACAGCCCCTATCAGCCCCAGCATTTT CASSLGDSPYQPQHF
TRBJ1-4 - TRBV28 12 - TGTGCCAGCAGGGCTCTGAATGAAAAACTGTTTTTT CASRALNEKLFF
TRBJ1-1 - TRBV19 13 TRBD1 TGTGCCAGTAGTGCGACAGGGGGGACTGAAGCTTTCTTT CASSATGGTEAFF
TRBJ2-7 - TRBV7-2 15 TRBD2 TGTGCCAGCAGCCCGCGGGAGGGCCCCACCTACGAGCAGTACTTC CASSPREGPTYEQYF
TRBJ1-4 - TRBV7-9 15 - TGTGCCAGCAGCTTACTACCGACAGCTAGAGAAAAACTGTTTTTT CASSLLPTAREKLFF
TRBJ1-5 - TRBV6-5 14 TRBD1 TGTGCCAGCAGCGGACAGGGCTACAATCAGCCCCAGCATTTT CASSGQGYNQPQHF
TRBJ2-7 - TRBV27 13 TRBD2 TGTGCCAGCAGTTTGGGGGGGGACTACGAGCAGTACTTC CASSLGGDYEQYF
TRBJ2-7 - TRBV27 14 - TGTGCCAGCAGTCCCCGAGGGGGTGACTACGAGCAGTACTTC CASSPRGGDYEQYF
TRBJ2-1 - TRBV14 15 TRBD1 TGTGCCAGCAGCCAAGGGACAGGGTCCTACAATGAGCAGTTCTTC CASSQGTGSYNEQFF
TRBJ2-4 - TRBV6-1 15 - TGTGCCAGCAGTGGGGTACAGTTAGCCAAAAACATTCAGTACTTC CASSGVQLAKNIQYF
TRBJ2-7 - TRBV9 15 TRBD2 TGTGCCAGCAGCGAAACTAGCGGGAGCCCCGACGAGCAGTACTTC CASSETSGSPDEQYF
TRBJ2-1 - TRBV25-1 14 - TGTGCCAGCAGCCCTCAGCGGGCCTACAATGAGCAGTTCTTC CASSPQRAYNEQFF
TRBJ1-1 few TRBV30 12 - TGTGCCTGGAGACCGAGTTACACTGAAGCTTTCTTT CAWRPSYTEAFF
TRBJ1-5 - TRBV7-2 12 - TGTGCCAGCAGCCTACCCTTTCAGCCCCAGCATTTT CASSLPFQPQHF
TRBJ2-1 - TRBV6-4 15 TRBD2 TGTGCCAGCAGTGACGGGGGACTAGCGGGCGATGAGCAGTTCTTC CASSDGGLAGDEQFF
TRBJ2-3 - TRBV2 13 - TGTGCCAGCAGCGCGAGACTGGTGGATACGCAGTATTTT CASSARLVDTQYF
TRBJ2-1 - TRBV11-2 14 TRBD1 TGTGCCAGCAGCTCGGACAGGGGTTACAATGAGCAGTTCTTC CASSSDRGYNEQFF
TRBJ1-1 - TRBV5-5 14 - TGTGCCAGCAGCTTCGTCTCACGGGACACTGAAGCTTTCTTT CASSFVSRDTEAFF
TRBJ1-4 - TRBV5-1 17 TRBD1 TGCGCCAGCAGCTGGGGCAGACAGGGCAGGCACATGGAAAAACTGTTTTTT CASSWGRQGRHMEKLFF
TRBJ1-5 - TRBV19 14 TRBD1 TGTGCCAGTACCCTTTCTAGGGGGCAGGGGCCCCAGCATTTT CASTLSRGQGPQHF
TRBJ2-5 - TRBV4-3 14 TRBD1 TGCGCCAGCAGCCATCGACAGGGGCAAGAGACCCAGTACTTC CASSHRQGQETQYF
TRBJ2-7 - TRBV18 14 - TGTGCCAGCTCACGGCCCGGGTCTCCCTACGAGCAGTACTTC CASSRPGSPYEQYF
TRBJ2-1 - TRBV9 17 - TGTGCCAGCAGCGTAGCTACTAGGCCCTCAAACCCGAATGAGCAGTTCTTC CASSVATRPSNPNEQFF
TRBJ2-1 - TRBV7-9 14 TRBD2 TGTGCCAGCAGCTTAGCGGGAGGGCTGGATGAGCAGTTCTTC CASSLAGGLDEQFF
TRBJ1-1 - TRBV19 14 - TGTGCCAGTAGTATAGGAGGGTTCGGCACTGAAGCTTTCTTT CASSIGGFGTEAFF
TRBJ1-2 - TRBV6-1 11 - TGTGCCAGTCGGGGGGGGTTTGGCTACACCTTC CASRGGFGYTF
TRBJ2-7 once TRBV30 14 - TGTGCCTGGAGTTCAGGGAGGCGAGGTCGCGAGCAGTACTTC CAWSSGRRGREQYF
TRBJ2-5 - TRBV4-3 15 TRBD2 TGCGCCAGCAGCCAAGATGGACTAGCGGGACGGCAGCAGTACTTC CASSQDGLAGRQQYF
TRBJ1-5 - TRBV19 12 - TGTGCCAGTAGTAAGAGCTATCAGCCCCAGCATTTT CASSKSYQPQHF
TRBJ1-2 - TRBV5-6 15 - TGTGCCAGCAGCTTGGATCACAGGGTGACTTATGGCTACACCTTC CASSLDHRVTYGYTF
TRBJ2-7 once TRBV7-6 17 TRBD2 TGTGCCAGCAGCTTAGTACAGGCGACTAGCGGATCCTACGAGCAGTACTTC CASSLVQATSGSYEQYF
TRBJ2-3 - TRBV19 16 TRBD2 TGTGCCAGTAGTATCCTTCTAGCGGGAGGCACAGATACGCAGTATTTT CASSILLAGGTDTQYF
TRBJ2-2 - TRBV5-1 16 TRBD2 TGCGCCAGCAGTCAGACTAGCGGGAGGCGGGCCGGGGAGCTGTTTTTT CASSQTSGRRAGELFF
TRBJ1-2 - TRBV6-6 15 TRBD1 TGTGCCAGCAGTACGGACAGGGGGGATAACTATGGCTACACCTTC CASSTDRGDNYGYTF
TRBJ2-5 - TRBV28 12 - TGTGCCAGCAGGGCCGACCAAGAGACCCAGTACTTC CASRADQETQYF